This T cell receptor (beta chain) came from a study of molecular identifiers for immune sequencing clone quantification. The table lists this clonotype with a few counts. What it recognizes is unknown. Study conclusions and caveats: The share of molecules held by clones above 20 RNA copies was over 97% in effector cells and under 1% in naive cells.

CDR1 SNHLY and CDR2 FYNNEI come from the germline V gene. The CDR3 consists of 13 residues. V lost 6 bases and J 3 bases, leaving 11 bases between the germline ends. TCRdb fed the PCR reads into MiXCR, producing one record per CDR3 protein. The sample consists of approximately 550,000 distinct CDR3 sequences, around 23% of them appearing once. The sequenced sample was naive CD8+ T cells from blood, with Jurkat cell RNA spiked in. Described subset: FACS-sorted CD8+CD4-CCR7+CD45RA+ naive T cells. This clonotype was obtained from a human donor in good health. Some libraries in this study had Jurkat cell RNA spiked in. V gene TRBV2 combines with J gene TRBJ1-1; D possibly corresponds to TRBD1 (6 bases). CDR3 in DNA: TGTGCCAGCAGACCCGGACAGCACACTGAAGCTTTCTTT. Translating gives CASRPGQHTEAFF.